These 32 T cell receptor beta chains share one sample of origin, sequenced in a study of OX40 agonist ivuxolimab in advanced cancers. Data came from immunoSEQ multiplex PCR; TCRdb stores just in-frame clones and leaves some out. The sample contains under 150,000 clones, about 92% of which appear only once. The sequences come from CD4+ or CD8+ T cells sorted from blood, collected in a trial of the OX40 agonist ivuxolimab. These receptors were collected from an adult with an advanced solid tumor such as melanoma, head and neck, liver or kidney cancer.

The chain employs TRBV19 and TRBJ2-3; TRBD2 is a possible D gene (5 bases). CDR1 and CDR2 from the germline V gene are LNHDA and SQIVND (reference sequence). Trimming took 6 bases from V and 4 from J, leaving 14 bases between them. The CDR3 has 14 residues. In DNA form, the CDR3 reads TGTGCCAGTAGCTTCCGGGCGGAGGCAGATACGCAGTATTTT. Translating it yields CASSFRAEADTQYF.

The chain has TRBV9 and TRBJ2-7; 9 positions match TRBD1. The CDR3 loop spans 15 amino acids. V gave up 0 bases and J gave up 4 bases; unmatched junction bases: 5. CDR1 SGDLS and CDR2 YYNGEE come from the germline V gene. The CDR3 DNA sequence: TGTGCCAGCAGCGTAGAACCGGGACAGGGTTACGAGCAGTACTTC. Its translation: CASSVEPGQGYEQYF.

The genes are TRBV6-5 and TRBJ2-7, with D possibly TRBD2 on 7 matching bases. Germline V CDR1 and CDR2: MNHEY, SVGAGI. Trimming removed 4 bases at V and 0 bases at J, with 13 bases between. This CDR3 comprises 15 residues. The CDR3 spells CASSSVGGGSYEQYF. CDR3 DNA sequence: TGTGCCAGCAGTTCGGTGGGAGGGGGCTCCTACGAGCAGTACTTC.

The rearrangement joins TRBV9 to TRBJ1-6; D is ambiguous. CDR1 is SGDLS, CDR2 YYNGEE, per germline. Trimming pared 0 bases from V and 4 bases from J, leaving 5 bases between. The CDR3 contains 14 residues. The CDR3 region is CASSVEGYNSPLHF. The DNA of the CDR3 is TGTGCCAGCAGCGTAGAGGGTTATAATTCACCCCTCCACTTT.

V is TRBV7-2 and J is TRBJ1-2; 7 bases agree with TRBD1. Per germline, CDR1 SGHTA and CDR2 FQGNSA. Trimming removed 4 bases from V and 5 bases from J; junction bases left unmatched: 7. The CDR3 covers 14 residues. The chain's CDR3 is CASSSGTEFYGYTF. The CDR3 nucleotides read TGTGCCAGCAGCTCCGGGACAGAATTTTATGGCTACACCTTC. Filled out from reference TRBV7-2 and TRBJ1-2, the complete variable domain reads GAGVSQSPSNKVTEKGKDVELRCDPISGHTALYWYRQSLGQGLEFLIYFQGNSAPDKSGLPSDRFSAERTGGSVSTLTIQRTQQEDSAVYLCASSSGTEFYGYTFGSGTRLTVV.

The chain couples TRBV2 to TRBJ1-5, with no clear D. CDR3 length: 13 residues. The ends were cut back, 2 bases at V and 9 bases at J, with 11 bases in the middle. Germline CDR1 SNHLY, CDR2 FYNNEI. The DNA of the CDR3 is TGTGCCAGCAGTGAATACTCCCCCTCGCCCCAGCATTTT. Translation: CASSEYSPSPQHF.

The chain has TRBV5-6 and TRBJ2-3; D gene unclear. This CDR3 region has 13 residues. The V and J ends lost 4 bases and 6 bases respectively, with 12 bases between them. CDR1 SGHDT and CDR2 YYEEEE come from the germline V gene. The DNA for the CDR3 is TGTGCCAGCAGCCGCGGATCCGCGGATACGCAGTATTTT. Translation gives CASSRGSADTQYF.

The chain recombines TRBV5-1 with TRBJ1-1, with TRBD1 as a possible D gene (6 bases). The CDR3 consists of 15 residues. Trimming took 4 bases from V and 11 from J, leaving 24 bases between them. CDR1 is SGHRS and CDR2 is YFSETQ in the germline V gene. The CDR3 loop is CASSPADSPSIRAFF. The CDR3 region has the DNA TGCGCCAGCAGCCCCGCGGACAGTCCCTCGATTCGGGCTTTCTTT. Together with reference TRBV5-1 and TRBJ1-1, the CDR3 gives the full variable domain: KAGVTQTPRYLIKTRGQQVTLSCSPISGHRSVSWYQQTPGQGLQFLFEYFSETQRNKGNFPGRFSGRQFSNSRSEMNVSTLELGDSALYLCASSPADSPSIRAFFGQGTRLTVV.

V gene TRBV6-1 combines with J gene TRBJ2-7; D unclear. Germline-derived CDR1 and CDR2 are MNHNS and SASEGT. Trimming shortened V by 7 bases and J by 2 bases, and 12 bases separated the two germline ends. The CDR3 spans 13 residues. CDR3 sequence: CASTEGLPYEQYF. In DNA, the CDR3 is TGTGCCAGCACAGAAGGTTTACCCTACGAGCAGTACTTC.

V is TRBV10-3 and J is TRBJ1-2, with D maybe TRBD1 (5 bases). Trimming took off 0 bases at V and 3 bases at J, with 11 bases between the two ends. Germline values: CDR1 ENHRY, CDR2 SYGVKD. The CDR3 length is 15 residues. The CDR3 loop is CAISESLGRDYGYTF. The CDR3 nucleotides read TGTGCCATCAGTGAGTCGCTGGGCAGGGACTATGGCTACACCTTC.

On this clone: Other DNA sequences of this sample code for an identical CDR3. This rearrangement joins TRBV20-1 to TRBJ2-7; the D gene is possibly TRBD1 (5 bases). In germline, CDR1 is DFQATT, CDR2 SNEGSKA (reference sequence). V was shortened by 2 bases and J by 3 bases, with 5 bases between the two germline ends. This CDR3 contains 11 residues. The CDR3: CSARRGYEQYF. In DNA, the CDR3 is TGCAGTGCTAGAAGGGGCTACGAGCAGTACTTC.

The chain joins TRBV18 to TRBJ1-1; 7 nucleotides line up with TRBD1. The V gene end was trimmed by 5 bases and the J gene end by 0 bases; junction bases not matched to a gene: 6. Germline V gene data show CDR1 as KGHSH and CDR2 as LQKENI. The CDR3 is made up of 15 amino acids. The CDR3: CASSTNRGMNTEAFF. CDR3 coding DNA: TGTGCCAGCTCAACTAACAGGGGCATGAACACTGAAGCTTTCTTT.

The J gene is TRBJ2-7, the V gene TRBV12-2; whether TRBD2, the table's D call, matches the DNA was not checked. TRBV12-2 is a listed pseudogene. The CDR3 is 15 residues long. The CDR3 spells CASRLAGGESYEQYF. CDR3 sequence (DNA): TGTGCAAGTCGCTTAGCCGGGGGGGAGTCCTACGAGCAGTACTTC.

The DNA of the CDR3 is TGTGCCAGCCGGACAGGGCCCAGCACCGGGGAGCTGTTTTTT. Translated: CASRTGPSTGELFF. This chain links TRBV19 with TRBJ2-2, with 8 bases lining up with TRBD1. The germline V gene encodes CDR1 LNHDA and CDR2 SQIVND (reference sequence). V shed 9 bases, J shed 4 bases, and the junction held 7 bases outside the gene matches. The CDR3 contains 14 residues.

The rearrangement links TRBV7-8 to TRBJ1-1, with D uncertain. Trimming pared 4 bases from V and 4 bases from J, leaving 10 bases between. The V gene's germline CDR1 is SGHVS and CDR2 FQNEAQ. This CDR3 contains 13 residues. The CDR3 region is CASSSPPGTEAFF. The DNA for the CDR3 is TGTGCCAGCAGCTCTCCCCCGGGCACTGAAGCTTTCTTT.

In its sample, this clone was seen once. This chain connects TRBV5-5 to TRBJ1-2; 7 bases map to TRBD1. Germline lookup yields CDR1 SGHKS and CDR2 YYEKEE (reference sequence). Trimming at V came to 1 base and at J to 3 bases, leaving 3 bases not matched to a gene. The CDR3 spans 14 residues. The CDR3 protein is CASSLRGPDYGYTF. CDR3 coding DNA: TGTGCCAGCAGCTTGAGGGGGCCCGACTATGGCTACACCTTC.

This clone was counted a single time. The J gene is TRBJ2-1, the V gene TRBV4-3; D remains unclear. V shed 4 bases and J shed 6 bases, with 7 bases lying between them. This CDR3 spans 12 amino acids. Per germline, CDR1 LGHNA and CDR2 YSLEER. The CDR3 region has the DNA TGCGCCAGCAGCCTGGAGCGCAATGAGCAGTTCTTC. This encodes CASSLERNEQFF.

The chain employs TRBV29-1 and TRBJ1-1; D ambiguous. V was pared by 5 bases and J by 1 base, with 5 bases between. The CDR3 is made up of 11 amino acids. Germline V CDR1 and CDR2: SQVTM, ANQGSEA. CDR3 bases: TGCAGCGTTCGACAGAACACTGAAGCTTTCTTT. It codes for CSVRQNTEAFF.

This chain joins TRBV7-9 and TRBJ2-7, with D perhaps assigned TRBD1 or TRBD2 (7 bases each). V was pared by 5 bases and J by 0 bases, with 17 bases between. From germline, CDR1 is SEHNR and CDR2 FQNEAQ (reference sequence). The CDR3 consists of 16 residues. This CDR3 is CASSPYRGGSSYEQYF. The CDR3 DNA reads TGTGCCAGCAGCCCGTACAGGGGAGGGTCCTCCTACGAGCAGTACTTC.

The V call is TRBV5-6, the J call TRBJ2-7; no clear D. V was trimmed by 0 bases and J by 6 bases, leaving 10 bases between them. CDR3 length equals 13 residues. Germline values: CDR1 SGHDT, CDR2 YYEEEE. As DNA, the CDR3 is TGTGCCAGCAGCTTGGCCGATCGGTCCGAGCAGTACTTC. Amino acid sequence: CASSLADRSEQYF.

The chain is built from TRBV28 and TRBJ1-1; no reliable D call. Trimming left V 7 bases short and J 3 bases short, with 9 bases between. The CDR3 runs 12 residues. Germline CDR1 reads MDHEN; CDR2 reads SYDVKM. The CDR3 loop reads CASNFRHTEAFF. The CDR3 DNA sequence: TGTGCCAGCAATTTCAGACACACTGAAGCTTTCTTT.

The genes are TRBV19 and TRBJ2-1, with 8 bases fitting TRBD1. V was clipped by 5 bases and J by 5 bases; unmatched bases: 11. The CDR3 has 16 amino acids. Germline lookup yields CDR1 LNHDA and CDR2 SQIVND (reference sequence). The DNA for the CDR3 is TGTGCCAGTAGTTCCCGGACAGGGACGGCCAACAATGAGCAGTTCTTC. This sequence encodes CASSSRTGTANNEQFF.

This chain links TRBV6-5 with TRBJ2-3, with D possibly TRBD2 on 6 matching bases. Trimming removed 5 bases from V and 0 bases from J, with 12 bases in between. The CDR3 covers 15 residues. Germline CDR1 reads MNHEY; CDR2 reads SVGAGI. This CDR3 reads CASSRDFESTDTQYF. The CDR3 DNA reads TGTGCCAGCAGTCGGGACTTCGAAAGCACAGATACGCAGTATTTT.

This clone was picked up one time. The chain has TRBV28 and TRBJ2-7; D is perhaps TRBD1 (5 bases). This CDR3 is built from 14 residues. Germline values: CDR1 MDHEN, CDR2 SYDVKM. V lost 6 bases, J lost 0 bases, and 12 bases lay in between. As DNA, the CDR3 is TGTGCCAGCAGGGCTCAGGGTCTCTCCTACGAGCAGTACTTC. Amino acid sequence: CASRAQGLSYEQYF.

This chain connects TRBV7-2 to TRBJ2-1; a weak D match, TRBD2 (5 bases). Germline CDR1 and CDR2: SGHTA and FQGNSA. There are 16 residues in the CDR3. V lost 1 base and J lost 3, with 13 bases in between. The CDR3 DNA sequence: TGTGCCAGCAGCTTAGTTTGGGCTGGAGGCTACAATGAGCAGTTCTTC. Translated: CASSLVWAGGYNEQFF. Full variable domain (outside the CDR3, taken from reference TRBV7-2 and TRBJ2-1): GAGVSQSPSNKVTEKGKDVELRCDPISGHTALYWYRQSLGQGLEFLIYFQGNSAPDKSGLPSDRFSAERTGGSVSTLTIQRTQQEDSAVYLCASSLVWAGGYNEQFFGPGTRLTVL.

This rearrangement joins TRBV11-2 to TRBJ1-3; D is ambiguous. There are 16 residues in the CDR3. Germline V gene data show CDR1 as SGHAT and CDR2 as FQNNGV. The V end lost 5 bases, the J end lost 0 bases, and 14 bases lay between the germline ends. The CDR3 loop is CASSLSWEASGNTIYF. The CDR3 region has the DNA TGTGCCAGCAGCCTATCGTGGGAAGCCTCTGGAAACACCATATATTTT.

CDR3: CASSTRDQNTGELFF. DNA of the CDR3: TGTGCCAGCAGCACTAGGGACCAGAACACCGGGGAGCTGTTTTTT. The gene calls are TRBV7-9 and TRBJ2-2, with D perhaps TRBD1 or TRBD2 (5 bases each). Germline loops: CDR1 SEHNR, CDR2 FQNEAQ (reference sequence). The germline V and J ends were trimmed by 5 bases and 1 base, with 11 bases remaining between them. This CDR3 has 15 residues.

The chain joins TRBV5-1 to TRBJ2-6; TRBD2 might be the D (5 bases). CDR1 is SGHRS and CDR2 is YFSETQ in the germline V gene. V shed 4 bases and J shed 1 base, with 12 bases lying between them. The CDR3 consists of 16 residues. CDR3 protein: CASSPGGSSGANVLTF. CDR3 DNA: TGCGCCAGCAGCCCCGGAGGAAGTTCTGGGGCCAACGTCCTGACTTTC. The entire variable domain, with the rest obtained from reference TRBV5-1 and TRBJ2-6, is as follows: KAGVTQTPRYLIKTRGQQVTLSCSPISGHRSVSWYQQTPGQGLQFLFEYFSETQRNKGNFPGRFSGRQFSNSRSEMNVSTLELGDSALYLCASSPGGSSGANVLTFGAGSRLTVL.

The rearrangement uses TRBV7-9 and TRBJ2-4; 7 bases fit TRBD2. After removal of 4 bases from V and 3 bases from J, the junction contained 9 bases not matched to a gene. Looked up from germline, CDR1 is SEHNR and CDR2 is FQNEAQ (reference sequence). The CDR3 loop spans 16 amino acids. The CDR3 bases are TGTGCCAGCAGCTCGACTAGCCCAACGGGCAAAAACATTCAGTACTTC. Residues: CASSSTSPTGKNIQYF.

This chain's CDR3 is CASGSERVETQYF. For the CDR3, the DNA is TGTGCTAGTGGTTCCGAGCGGGTGGAGACCCAGTACTTC. The genes are TRBV12-5 and TRBJ2-5, with a possible D match to TRBD2 (6 bases). CDR3 length: 13 residues. Between the trimmed V and J ends, which lost 4 bases and 5 bases, there was a span of 11 bases. Germline loops: CDR1 LGHNT, CDR2 FRNRAP. Supplemented by reference TRBV12-5 and TRBJ2-5, the full variable domain reads DARVTQTPRHKVTEMGQEVTMRCQPILGHNTVFWYRQTMMQGLELLAYFRNRAPLDDSGMPKDRFSAEMPDATLATLKIQPSEPRDSAVYFCASGSERVETQYFGPGTRLLVL.

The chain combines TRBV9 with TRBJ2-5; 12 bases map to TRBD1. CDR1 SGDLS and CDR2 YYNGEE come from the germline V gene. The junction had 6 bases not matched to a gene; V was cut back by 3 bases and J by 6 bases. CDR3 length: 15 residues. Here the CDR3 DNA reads TGTGCCAGCAGCGGAGGGACAGGGGGCTTAAAGACCCAGTACTTC. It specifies CASSGGTGGLKTQYF.

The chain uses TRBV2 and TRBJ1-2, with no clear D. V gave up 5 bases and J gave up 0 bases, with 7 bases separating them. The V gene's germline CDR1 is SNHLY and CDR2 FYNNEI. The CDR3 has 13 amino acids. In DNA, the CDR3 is TGTGCCAGCAGTTTGGCTACTAACTATGGCTACACCTTC. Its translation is CASSLATNYGYTF.